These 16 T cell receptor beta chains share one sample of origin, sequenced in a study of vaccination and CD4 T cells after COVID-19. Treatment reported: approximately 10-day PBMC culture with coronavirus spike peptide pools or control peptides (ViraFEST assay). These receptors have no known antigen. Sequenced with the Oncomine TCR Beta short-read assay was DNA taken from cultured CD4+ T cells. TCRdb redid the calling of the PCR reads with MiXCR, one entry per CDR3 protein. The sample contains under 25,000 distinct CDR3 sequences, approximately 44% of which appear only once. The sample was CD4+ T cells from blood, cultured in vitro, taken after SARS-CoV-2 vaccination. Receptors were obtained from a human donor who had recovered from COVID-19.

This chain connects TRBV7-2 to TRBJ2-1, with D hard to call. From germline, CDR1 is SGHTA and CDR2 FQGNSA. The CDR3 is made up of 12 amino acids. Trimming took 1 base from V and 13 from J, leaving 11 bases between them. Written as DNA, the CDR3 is TGTGCCAGCAGCTTAGTTGCGACCGCACAGTTCTTC. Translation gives CASSLVATAQFF. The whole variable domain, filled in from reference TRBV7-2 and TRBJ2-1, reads GAGVSQSPSNKVTEKGKDVELRCDPISGHTALYWYRQSLGQGLEFLIYFQGNSAPDKSGLPSDRFSAERTGGSVSTLTIQRTQQEDSAVYLCASSLVATAQFFGPGTRLTVL.

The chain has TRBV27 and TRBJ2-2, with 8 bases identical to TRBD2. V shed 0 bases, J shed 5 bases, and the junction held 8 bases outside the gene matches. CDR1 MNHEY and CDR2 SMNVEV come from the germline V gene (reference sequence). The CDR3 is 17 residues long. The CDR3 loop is CASSLSSVSGATGELFF. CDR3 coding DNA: TGTGCCAGCAGTTTATCGAGTGTTAGCGGGGCTACCGGGGAGCTGTTTTTT.

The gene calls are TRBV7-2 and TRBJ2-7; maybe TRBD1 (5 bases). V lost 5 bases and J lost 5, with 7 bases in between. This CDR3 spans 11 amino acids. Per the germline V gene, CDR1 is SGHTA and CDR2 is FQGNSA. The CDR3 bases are TGTGCCAGCAGCCAGGGAAACGAGCAGTACTTC. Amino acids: CASSQGNEQYF. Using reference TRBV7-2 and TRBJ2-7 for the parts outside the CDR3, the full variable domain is GAGVSQSPSNKVTEKGKDVELRCDPISGHTALYWYRQSLGQGLEFLIYFQGNSAPDKSGLPSDRFSAERTGGSVSTLTIQRTQQEDSAVYLCASSQGNEQYFGPGTRLTVT.

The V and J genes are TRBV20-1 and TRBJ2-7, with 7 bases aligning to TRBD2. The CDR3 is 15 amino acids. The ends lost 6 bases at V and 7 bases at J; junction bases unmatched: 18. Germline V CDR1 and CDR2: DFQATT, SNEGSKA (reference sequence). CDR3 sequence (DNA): TGCAGTGCCTCTACCCAGGGCGGGAGTCTGGGGGAGCAGTACTTC. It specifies CSASTQGGSLGEQYF.

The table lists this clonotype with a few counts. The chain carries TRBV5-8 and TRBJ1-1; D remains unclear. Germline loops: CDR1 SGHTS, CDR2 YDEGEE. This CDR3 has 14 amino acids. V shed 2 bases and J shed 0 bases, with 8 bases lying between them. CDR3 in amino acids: CASSFRRMNTEAFF. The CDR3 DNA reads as TGTGCCAGCAGCTTCCGTCGGATGAACACTGAAGCTTTCTTT.

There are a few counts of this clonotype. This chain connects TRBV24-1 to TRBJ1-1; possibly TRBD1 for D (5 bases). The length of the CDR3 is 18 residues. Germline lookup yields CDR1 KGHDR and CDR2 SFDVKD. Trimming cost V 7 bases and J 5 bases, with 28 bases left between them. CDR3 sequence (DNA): TGTGCCACCAGCGCCCAATGGGGGGACCCCAGGAGAGGGACTGAAGCTTTCTTT. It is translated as CATSAQWGDPRRGTEAFF.

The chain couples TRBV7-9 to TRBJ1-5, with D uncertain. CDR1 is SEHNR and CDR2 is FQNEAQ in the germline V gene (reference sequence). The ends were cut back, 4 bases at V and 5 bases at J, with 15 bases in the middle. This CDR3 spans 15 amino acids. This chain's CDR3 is CASSSEGQEYQPQHF. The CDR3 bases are TGTGCCAGCAGCTCAGAAGGCCAGGAGTATCAGCCCCAGCATTTT. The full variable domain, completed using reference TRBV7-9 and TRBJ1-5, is DTGVSQNPRHKITKRGQNVTFRCDPISEHNRLYWYRQTLGQGPEFLTYFQNEAQLEKSRLLSDRFSAERPKGSFSTLEIQRTEQGDSAMYLCASSSEGQEYQPQHFGDGTRLSIL.

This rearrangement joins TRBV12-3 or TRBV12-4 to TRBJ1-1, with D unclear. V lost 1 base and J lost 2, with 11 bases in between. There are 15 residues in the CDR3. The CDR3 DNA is TGTGCCAGCAGTTTAGGGGAGTCGTTCAACACTGAAGCTTTCTTT. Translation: CASSLGESFNTEAFF.

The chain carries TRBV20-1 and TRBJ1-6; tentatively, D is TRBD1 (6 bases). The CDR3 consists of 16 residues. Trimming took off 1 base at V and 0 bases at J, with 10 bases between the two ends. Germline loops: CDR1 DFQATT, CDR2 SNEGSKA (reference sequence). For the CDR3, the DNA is TGCAGTGCTAGAGTGGGGGGGCTCTCCTATAATTCACCCCTCCACTTT. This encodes CSARVGGLSYNSPLHF.

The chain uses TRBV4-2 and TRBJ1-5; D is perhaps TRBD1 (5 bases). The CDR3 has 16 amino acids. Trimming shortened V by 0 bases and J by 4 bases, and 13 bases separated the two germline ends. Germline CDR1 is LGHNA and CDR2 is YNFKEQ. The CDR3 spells CASSQDLRDRNQPQHF. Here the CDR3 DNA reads TGTGCCAGCAGCCAAGATTTAAGAGACAGAAATCAGCCCCAGCATTTT.

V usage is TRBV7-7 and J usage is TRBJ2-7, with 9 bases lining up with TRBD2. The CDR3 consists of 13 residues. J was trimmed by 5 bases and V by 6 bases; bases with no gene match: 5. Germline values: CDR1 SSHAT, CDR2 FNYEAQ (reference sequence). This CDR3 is CASSHSGSHEQYF. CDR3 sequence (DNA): TGTGCCAGCAGTCATAGCGGGAGCCACGAGCAGTACTTC.

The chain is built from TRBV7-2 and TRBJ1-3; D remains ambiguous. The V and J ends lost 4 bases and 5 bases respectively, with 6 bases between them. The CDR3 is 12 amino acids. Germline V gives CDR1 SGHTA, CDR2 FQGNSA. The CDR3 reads CASSSERNTIYF. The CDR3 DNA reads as TGTGCCAGCAGCTCTGAGCGAAACACCATATATTTT. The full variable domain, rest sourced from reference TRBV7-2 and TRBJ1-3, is GAGVSQSPSNKVTEKGKDVELRCDPISGHTALYWYRQSLGQGLEFLIYFQGNSAPDKSGLPSDRFSAERTGGSVSTLTIQRTQQEDSAVYLCASSSERNTIYFGEGSWLTVV.

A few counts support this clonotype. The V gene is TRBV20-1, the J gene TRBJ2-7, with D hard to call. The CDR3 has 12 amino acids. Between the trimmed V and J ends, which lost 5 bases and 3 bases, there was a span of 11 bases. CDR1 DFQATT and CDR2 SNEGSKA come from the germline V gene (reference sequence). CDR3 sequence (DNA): TGCAGTGCTGAGGCACAGCACTACGAGCAGTACTTC. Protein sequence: CSAEAQHYEQYF.

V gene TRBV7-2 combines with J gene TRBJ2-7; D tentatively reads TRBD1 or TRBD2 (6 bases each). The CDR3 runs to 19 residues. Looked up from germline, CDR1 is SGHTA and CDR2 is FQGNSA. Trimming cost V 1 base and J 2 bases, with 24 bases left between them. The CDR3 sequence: CASSLGRGRGGSRAYEQYF. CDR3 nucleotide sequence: TGTGCCAGCAGCTTAGGCCGCGGCAGGGGAGGTTCGAGGGCCTACGAGCAGTACTTC. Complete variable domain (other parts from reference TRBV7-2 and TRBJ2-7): GAGVSQSPSNKVTEKGKDVELRCDPISGHTALYWYRQSLGQGLEFLIYFQGNSAPDKSGLPSDRFSAERTGGSVSTLTIQRTQQEDSAVYLCASSLGRGRGGSRAYEQYFGPGTRLTVT.

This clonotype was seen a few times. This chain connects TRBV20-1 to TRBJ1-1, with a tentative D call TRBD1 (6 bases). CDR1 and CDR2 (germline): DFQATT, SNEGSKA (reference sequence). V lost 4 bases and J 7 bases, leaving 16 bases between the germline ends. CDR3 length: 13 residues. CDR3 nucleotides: TGCAGTGCTAACCGGCCAGGGGATATTGAAGCTTTCTTT. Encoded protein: CSANRPGDIEAFF.

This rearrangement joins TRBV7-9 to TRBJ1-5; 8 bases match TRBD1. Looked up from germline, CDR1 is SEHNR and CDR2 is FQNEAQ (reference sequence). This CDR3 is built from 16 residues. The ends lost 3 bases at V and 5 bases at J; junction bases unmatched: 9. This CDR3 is CASSLGRGLVDQPQHF. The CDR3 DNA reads TGTGCCAGCAGCTTGGGCAGGGGGCTCGTCGATCAGCCCCAGCATTTT.